Following are 20 T cell receptor beta chains from one sample sequenced in a study of blood T cell repertoires in COVID-19. Assay: immunoSEQ multiplex PCR; the TCRdb copy retains only in-frame clones and omits some. The repertoire consists of some 300,000 clones, with nearly 90% occurring once and the leading ten covering almost 9.5%. Sequencing used PBMCs or T cells enriched from blood (not recorded which). These receptors all come from a woman under 40 who had recovered from COVID-19.

The V and J genes are TRBV6-5 and TRBJ1-2, with 9 bases fitting TRBD1. Germline V CDR1 and CDR2: MNHEY, SVGAGI. The CDR3 spans 15 residues. V gave up 6 bases and J gave up 5 bases; unmatched junction bases: 10. CDR3 region: CASSRLTGQGYGYTF. CDR3 nucleotides: TGTGCCAGCAGCCGCCTCACCGGACAGGGGTATGGCTACACCTTC.

This chain connects TRBV7-9 to TRBJ2-7; a possible D gene is TRBD1 (5 bases). Trimming removed 4 bases from V and 5 bases from J, with 9 bases in between. Germline CDR1 and CDR2: SEHNR and FQNEAQ (reference sequence). The CDR3 consists of 12 residues. The CDR3 DNA reads TGTGCCAGCAGCTCAGGGTTCCACGAGCAGTACTTC. The encoded protein is CASSSGFHEQYF.

The V call is TRBV29-1, the J call TRBJ1-2; 7 nucleotides align to TRBD1. The CDR3 runs 13 residues. Germline V gene lookup returns CDR1 SQVTM and CDR2 ANQGSEA. V was clipped by 2 bases and J by 6 bases; unmatched bases: 6. This chain's CDR3 is CSVESDRANGYTF. The CDR3 DNA is TGCAGCGTTGAATCCGACAGGGCGAATGGCTACACCTTC.

The chain combines TRBV9 with TRBJ1-4, with D uncertain. This CDR3 is built from 17 residues. Germline CDR1 and CDR2: SGDLS and YYNGEE. Trimming removed 2 bases at V and 0 bases at J, with 14 bases between. CDR3 protein: CASSVGLGRTTNEKLFF. CDR3 bases: TGTGCCAGCAGCGTCGGCCTTGGCAGGACAACTAATGAAAAACTGTTTTTT. Together with reference TRBV9 and TRBJ1-4, the CDR3 gives the full variable domain: DSGVTQTPKHLITATGQRVTLRCSPRSGDLSVYWYQQSLDQGLQFLIQYYNGEERAKGNILERFSAQQFPDLHSELNLSSLELGDSALYFCASSVGLGRTTNEKLFFGSGTQLSVL.

J is TRBJ2-2 and V is TRBV28, with TRBD2 as a possible D gene (6 bases). From germline, CDR1 is MDHEN and CDR2 SYDVKM. The CDR3 runs 16 residues. V was cut by 6 bases and J by 6 bases, with 20 bases left in between. The CDR3 nucleotides are TGTGCCAGCAGATTCGAAACGGGACTCCGGGCCGGGGAGCTGTTTTTT. The encoded protein is CASRFETGLRAGELFF.

The CDR3 protein is CASSYSPDRVNTEAFF. The CDR3 coding sequence is TGTGCCAGCAGTTACTCCCCGGACAGGGTTAACACTGAAGCTTTCTTT. V gene TRBV6-5 combines with J gene TRBJ1-1; 8 bases agree with TRBD1. CDR3 length: 16 amino acids. In germline, CDR1 is MNHEY, CDR2 SVGAGI. V was clipped by 0 bases and J by 2 bases; unmatched bases: 5.

This clone was detected once. The chain recombines TRBV10-3 with TRBJ1-1, with D maybe TRBD1 (6 bases). The CDR3 has 13 residues. V was cut by 7 bases and J by 1 base, with 10 bases left in between. The germline gives CDR1 ENHRY, CDR2 SYGVKD. The CDR3 reads CAINGGANTEAFF. The CDR3 nucleotides read TGTGCCATCAACGGGGGGGCGAACACTGAAGCTTTCTTT.

The chain employs TRBV18 and TRBJ2-5; D is ambiguous. The V end was cut by 0 bases, the J end by 4 bases, with 9 bases between. The CDR3 runs to 14 residues. Germline values: CDR1 KGHSH, CDR2 LQKENI. The DNA of the CDR3 is TGTGCCAGCTCACCACCGGTACATGGAGAGACCCAGTACTTC. This encodes CASSPPVHGETQYF.

This clone was detected only once. The J gene is TRBJ1-1, the V gene TRBV14; D gene unclear. The length of the CDR3 is 13 residues. Germline CDR1 SGHDN, CDR2 FVKESK. Trimming took 4 bases from V and 0 from J, leaving 6 bases between them. CDR3 in amino acids: CASSRALNTEAFF. Written as DNA, the CDR3 is TGTGCCAGCAGCCGGGCCTTGAACACTGAAGCTTTCTTT.

The chain is built from TRBV5-1 and TRBJ2-5, with TRBD2 matching 8 bases. This CDR3 comprises 13 residues. Germline assignment: CDR1 SGHRS and CDR2 YFSETQ. V lost 4 bases, J lost 5 bases, and 4 bases stayed unmatched. CDR3 loop: CASSREGHETQYF. The CDR3 bases are TGCGCCAGCAGCCGGGAGGGCCACGAGACCCAGTACTTC.

V is TRBV7-2 and J is TRBJ2-1; D gene unclear. Germline V CDR1 and CDR2: SGHTA, FQGNSA. The CDR3 loop spans 14 amino acids. The V and J ends lost 4 bases and 7 bases respectively, with 14 bases between them. CDR3 DNA sequence: TGTGCCAGCAGCTACAGTGCTAATTGGAATGAGCAGTTCTTC. Amino acids: CASSYSANWNEQFF. The whole variable domain, remainder taken from reference TRBV7-2 and TRBJ2-1, is GAGVSQSPSNKVTEKGKDVELRCDPISGHTALYWYRQSLGQGLEFLIYFQGNSAPDKSGLPSDRFSAERTGGSVSTLTIQRTQQEDSAVYLCASSYSANWNEQFFGPGTRLTVL.

The V gene is TRBV5-1, the J gene TRBJ1-1; 8 bases agree with TRBD1. V lost 4 bases, J lost 1 base, and 3 bases stayed unmatched. This CDR3 is 14 amino acids long. The germline gives CDR1 SGHRS, CDR2 YFSETQ. This CDR3 is CASSGGQENTEAFF. The CDR3 DNA is TGCGCCAGCAGCGGGGGACAGGAGAACACTGAAGCTTTCTTT.

As for this clone: One junction end disagrees with the germline gene, perhaps due to a read error. The chain carries TRBV20-1 and TRBJ2-1; no firm D call. This CDR3 contains 11 residues. In germline, CDR1 is DFQATT, CDR2 SNEGSKA (reference sequence). The CDR3 region is CSAIIYSEQFF. CDR3 sequence (DNA): TGCAGTGCTATTATCTACAGTGAGCAGTTCTTC.

The CDR3: CASSLSPQGSYEQYF. The CDR3 DNA sequence: TGTGCCAGCAGTTTATCCCCCCAGGGCTCCTACGAGCAGTACTTC. The chain uses TRBV28 and TRBJ2-7; D may be TRBD1 (5 bases). The CDR3 length is 15 residues. Germline values: CDR1 MDHEN, CDR2 SYDVKM. V gave up 1 base and J gave up 0 bases, with 10 bases separating them.

The rearrangement uses TRBV7-9 and TRBJ2-7; TRBD1 matches 8 bases. CDR1 and CDR2 (germline): SEHNR, FQNEAQ (reference sequence). CDR3 size: 15 residues. With 3 bases clipped from V and 4 bases from J, the junction kept 8 bases outside the gene matches. The CDR3 here is CASSLTGDRGYEQYF. CDR3 DNA: TGTGCCAGCAGCTTGACAGGGGACCGCGGGTACGAGCAGTACTTC.

The V gene is TRBV12-3 or TRBV12-4, the J gene TRBJ1-1; TRBD1 is a possible D gene (6 bases). V dropped 8 bases and J dropped 6 bases, with 16 bases sitting between them. The CDR3 sequence is 13 residues long. CDR3 sequence: CASRITGNAEAFF. For the CDR3, the DNA is TGTGCCAGCCGAATTACAGGGAATGCTGAAGCTTTCTTT.

This clone was seen only once. This sequence joins TRBV5-6 and TRBJ1-4, with TRBD1 matching over 8 bases. J gave up 3 bases and V 2 bases, and 3 bases lay outside the gene matches. Germline assignment: CDR1 SGHDT and CDR2 YYEEEE. CDR3 length: 15 amino acids. The CDR3 region has the DNA TGTGCCAGCAGCTTCTACAGGGGGGCTAATGAAAAACTGTTTTTT. Amino acids: CASSFYRGANEKLFF.

V and J are TRBV29-1 and TRBJ1-2; the D gene is possibly TRBD1 (6 bases). Trimming removed 6 bases at V and 5 bases at J, with 22 bases between. This CDR3 comprises 15 residues. Per the germline V gene, CDR1 is SQVTM and CDR2 is ANQGSEA. The CDR3 loop is CSVGSGGVQGYGYTF. DNA of the CDR3: TGCAGCGTAGGTTCGGGGGGCGTTCAGGGGTATGGCTACACCTTC. Drawing the rest from reference TRBV29-1 and TRBJ1-2, the complete variable domain is SAVISQKPSRDICQRGTSLTIQCQVDSQVTMMFWYRQQPGQSLTLIATANQGSEATYESGFVIDKFPISRPNLTFSTLTVSNMSPEDSSIYLCSVGSGGVQGYGYTFGSGTRLTVV.

The chain combines TRBV27 with TRBJ1-2; no definite D call. V was shortened by 10 bases and J by 6 bases, with 12 bases between the two germline ends. Germline assignment: CDR1 MNHEY and CDR2 SMNVEV (reference sequence). The CDR3 loop spans 11 amino acids. The CDR3 sequence is CAIGTGDGYTF. The CDR3, as DNA: TGTGCCATCGGCACCGGGGATGGCTACACCTTC.

This clone was picked up one time. The J gene is TRBJ1-6, the V gene TRBV28, with a possible D match to TRBD1 (6 bases). The germline V and J ends were trimmed by 4 bases and 16 bases, with 26 bases remaining between them. Germline values: CDR1 MDHEN, CDR2 SYDVKM. CDR3 length equals 16 residues. In nucleotides, the CDR3 is TGTGCCAGCAGTTGGAAGATCGGGACACCGAACAGGGAACTCCACTTT. The encoded protein is CASSWKIGTPNRELHF.